This T cell receptor (beta chain) was obtained from a study of Ad26.COV2.S vaccination and SARS-CoV-2 variants. Remarks on this clone: What it binds is not known.

V was clipped by 5 bases and J by 4 bases, with 17 bases between them. This CDR3 has 15 residues. Germline V CDR1 and CDR2: SEHNR, FQNEAQ (reference sequence). Study outcomes and limitations: Those who received vaccine or placebo ended up with similar non-spike TCR breadth.

Clones were sequenced by immunoSEQ multiplex PCR, and TCRdb holds only the in-frame ones, with some missing. The sample has about 680,000 clones, around 89% seen once. Specified treatment: roughly 19 received Ad26.COV2.S at low or high dose, single or two shots; 5 received placebo; per-sample allocation not given. Sampling was performed 63 days after the first vaccine or placebo injection. The rearrangement joins TRBV7-9 to TRBJ2-5, with D possibly matching TRBD1 (6 bases). The sample was peripheral blood, taken in a trial of Ad26.COV2.S vaccine versus placebo. This clonotype originated in a person between 18 and 60 years old who received the Ad26.COV2.S COVID-19 vaccine or a placebo. Here the CDR3 reads CASSGGWAARETQYF. The CDR3 coding sequence is TGTGCCAGCAGCGGGGGCTGGGCCGCCCGAGAGACCCAGTACTTC.